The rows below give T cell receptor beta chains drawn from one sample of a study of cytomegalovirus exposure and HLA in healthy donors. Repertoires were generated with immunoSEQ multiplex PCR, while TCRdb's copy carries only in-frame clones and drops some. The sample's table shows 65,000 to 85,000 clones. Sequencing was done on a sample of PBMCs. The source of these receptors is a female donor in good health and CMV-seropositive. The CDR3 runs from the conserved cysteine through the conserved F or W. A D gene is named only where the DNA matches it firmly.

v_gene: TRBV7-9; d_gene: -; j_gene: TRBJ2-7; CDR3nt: TGTGCCAGCAGCTTACCGGTTCCTAACTACGAGCAGTACTTC; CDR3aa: CASSLPVPNYEQYF
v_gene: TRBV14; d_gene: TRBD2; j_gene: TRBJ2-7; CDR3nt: TGTGCCAGCAGCCCCCCCGGGACTAGCGGGGCGGGGCAGTACTTC; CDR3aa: CASSPPGTSGAGQYF
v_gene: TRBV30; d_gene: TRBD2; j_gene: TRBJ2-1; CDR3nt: TGTGCCTGGACTCTCCCCAGCGGGAGTGACAATGAGCAGTTCTTC; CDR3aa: CAWTLPSGSDNEQFF
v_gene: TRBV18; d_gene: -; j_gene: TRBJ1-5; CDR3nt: TGTGCCAGCTCACCAGGGACACACAACACCAATCAGCCCCAGCATTTT; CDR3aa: CASSPGTHNTNQPQHF
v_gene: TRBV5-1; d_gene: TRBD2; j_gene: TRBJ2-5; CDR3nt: TGCGCCAGCAGCTCTCGCCCTAGCGGGGAAGAGACCCAGTACTTC; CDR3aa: CASSSRPSGEETQYF
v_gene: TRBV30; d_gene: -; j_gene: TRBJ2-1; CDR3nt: TGTGCCTGGAGTTTTCCCGGGGATGAGCAGTTCTTC; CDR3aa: CAWSFPGDEQFF
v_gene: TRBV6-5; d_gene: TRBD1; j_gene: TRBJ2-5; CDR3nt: TGTGCCAGCAGTTCCCTGACAGGGGCGGGAGAGACCCAGTACTTC; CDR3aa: CASSSLTGAGETQYF
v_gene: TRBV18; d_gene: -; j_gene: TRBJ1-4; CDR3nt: TGTGCCAGCTCACGGGACAAAAATGAAAAACTGTTTTTT; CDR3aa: CASSRDKNEKLFF
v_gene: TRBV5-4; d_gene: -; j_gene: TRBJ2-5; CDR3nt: TGTGCCAGCAGCTTCTGGCTGCAAGAGACCCAGTACTTC; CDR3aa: CASSFWLQETQYF
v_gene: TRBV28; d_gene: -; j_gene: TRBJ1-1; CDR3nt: TGTGCCAGCAGTTTGACGGGAGTCGACACTGAAGCTTTCTTT; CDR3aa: CASSLTGVDTEAFF
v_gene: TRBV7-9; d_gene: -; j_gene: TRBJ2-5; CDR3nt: TGTGCCAGCAGCCCTGACTTTAGTCAACAGACCCAGTACTTC; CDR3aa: CASSPDFSQQTQYF
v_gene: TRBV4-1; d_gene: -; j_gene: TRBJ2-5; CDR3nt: TGCGCCAGCAGCCAACCGACTAGTCAAGAGACCCAGTACTTC; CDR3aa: CASSQPTSQETQYF
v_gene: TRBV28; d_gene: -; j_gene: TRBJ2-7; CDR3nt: TGTGCCAGCAGACAGACGCAGTACGAGCAGTACTTC; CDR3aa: CASRQTQYEQYF
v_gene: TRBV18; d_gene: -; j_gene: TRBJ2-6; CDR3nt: TGTGCCAGCTCACCATCGGGGGCCAACGTCCTGACTTTC; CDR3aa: CASSPSGANVLTF
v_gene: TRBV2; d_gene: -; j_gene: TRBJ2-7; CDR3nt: TGTGCCAGCAGGGGGACTAGGGGGCGAGCCTACGAGCAGTACTTC; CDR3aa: CASRGTRGRAYEQYF
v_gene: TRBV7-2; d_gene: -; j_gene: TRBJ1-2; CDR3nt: TGTGCCAGCAGCTTAGAGCCGGGTAACTATGGCTACACCTTC; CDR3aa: CASSLEPGNYGYTF
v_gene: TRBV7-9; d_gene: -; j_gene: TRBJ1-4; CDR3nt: TGTGCCAGCAGCTTAGGGGGGGTAAATGAAAAACTGTTTTTT; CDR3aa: CASSLGGVNEKLFF
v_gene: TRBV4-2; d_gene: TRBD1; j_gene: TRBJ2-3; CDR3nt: TGTGCCAGCAGCCAAGATCTGGGACAGGGGATTACAGATACGCAGTATTTT; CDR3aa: CASSQDLGQGITDTQYF
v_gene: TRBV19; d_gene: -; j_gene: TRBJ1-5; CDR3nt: TGTGCCAGTAACATCCCTGGGGGGAACAATCAGCCCCAGCATTTT; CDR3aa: CASNIPGGNNQPQHF
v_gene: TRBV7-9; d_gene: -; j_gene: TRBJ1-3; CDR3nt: TGTGCCAGCAGCTCCTCTCACAGGGAAACTAACTCTGGAAACACCATATATTTT; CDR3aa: CASSSSHRETNSGNTIYF
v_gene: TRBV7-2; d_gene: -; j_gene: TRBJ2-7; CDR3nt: TGTGCCAGCAGCCTACCCCCAAACTACGAGCAGTACTTC; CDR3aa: CASSLPPNYEQYF
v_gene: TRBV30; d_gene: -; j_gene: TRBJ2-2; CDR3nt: TGTGCCTGGAGCGTCCGAATTGCAGGGATAGCCGGGGAGCTGTTTTTT; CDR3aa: CAWSVRIAGIAGELFF
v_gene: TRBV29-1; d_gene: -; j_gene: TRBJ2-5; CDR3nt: TGCAGCGTTGAAGGACAGGTGAATAAAGAGACCCAGTACTTC; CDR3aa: CSVEGQVNKETQYF
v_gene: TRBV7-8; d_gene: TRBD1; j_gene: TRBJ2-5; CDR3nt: TGTGCCAGCAGTATGGTGTTGGGACAGGGGGCGGAAGAGACCCAGTACTTC; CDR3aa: CASSMVLGQGAEETQYF
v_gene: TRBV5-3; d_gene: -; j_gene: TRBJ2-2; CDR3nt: TGTGCCAGAAGCTGTACAGGGTTTGTACCCGGGGAGCTGTTTTTT; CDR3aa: CARSCTGFVPGELFF
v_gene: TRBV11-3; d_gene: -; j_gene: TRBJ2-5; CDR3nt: TGTGCCAGCAGGTTAGGTAGACATTCCGGGAGACGGGACCAAGAGACCCAGTACTTC; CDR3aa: CASRLGRHSGRRDQETQYF
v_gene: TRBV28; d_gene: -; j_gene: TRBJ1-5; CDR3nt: TGTGCCAGCAGTTTAGGAGTGGGACTGGATCAGCCCCAGCATTTT; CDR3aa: CASSLGVGLDQPQHF
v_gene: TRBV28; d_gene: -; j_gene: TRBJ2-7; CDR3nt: TGTGCCAGCAGACAACAACCGGGAAAAGTTGGCTACGAGCAGTACTTC; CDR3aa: CASRQQPGKVGYEQYF
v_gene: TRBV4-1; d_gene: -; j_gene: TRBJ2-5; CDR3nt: TGCGCCAGCAGCCAAGTTGATGGGCAGACCCAGTACTTC; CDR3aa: CASSQVDGQTQYF
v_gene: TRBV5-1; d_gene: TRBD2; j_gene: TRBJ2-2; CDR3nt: TGCGCCAGCAGCTTTTCCCTGCGTGCGGGACTAGCGGGAGGACTATCCGGGGAGCTGTTTTTT; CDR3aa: CASSFSLRAGLAGGLSGELFF
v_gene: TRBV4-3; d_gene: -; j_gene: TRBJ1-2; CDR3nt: TGCGCCAGCAGCCAAGATACGGTAAACTATGGCTACACCTTC; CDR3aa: CASSQDTVNYGYTF
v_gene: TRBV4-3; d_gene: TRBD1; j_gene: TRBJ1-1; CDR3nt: TGCGCCAGCAGCCAAGCCGGACAGGGGACTGAAGCTTTCTTT; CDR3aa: CASSQAGQGTEAFF
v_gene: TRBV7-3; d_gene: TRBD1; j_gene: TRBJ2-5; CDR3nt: TGTGCCAGCAGCCCACAGGGGGCCCAAGAGACCCAGTACTTC; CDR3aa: CASSPQGAQETQYF
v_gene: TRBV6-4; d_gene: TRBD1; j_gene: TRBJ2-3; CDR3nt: TGTGCCAGCGGAACAGGGGGGACAGATACGCAGTATTTT; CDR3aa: CASGTGGTDTQYF
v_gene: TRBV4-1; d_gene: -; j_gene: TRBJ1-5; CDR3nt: TGCGCCAGCGCTCCAAGATTCCAGGATGGGGCGGCTCAGCCCCAGCATTTT; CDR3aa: CASAPRFQDGAAQPQHF
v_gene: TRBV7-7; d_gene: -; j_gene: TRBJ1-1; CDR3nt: TGTGCCAGCAGCTTAGACACCTACACTGAAGCTTTCTTT; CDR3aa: CASSLDTYTEAFF
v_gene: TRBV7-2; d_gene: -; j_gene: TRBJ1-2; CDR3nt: TGTGCCAGCAGCCCAAATGGGCAGGGGAGCTATGGCTACACCTTC; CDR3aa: CASSPNGQGSYGYTF
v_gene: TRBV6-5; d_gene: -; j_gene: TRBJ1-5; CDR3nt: TGTGCCAGCAGTTCGGCAGGGGACCAGCCCCAGCATTTT; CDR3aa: CASSSAGDQPQHF
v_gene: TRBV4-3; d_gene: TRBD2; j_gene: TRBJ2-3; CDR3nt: TGCGCCAGCAGCCAAGATGGTAATAGCGGGATCACAGATACGCAGTATTTT; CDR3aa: CASSQDGNSGITDTQYF
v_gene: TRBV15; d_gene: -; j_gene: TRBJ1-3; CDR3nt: TGTGCCACCAGCTCTGAGACTTTTTGGGGAAACACCATATATTTT; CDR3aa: CATSSETFWGNTIYF